This note documents a single TCR beta chain sequence. What it recognizes is unknown. Other DNA sequences in this sample translate to the same CDR3. These data originate in a study of shared clonotypes between healthy human individuals. Findings and limits, study-wide: What limited the represented genetic and exposure-history diversity was the small number of donors. Non-shared clonotypes had lower generation probabilities than clonotypes shared by all four sorted-subset donors. Sharing across four donors was highest in naive CD4 (roughly 5%) and lowest in memory CD8 (roughly 0.4%).

Donation came from healthy HIV-negative adults that had no recent acute infections or vaccinations. The length of the CDR3 is 12 residues. Per germline, CDR1 SNHLY and CDR2 FYNNEI. V was cut by 3 bases and J by 6 bases, with 6 bases left in between. Profiling relied on immunoSEQ multiplex PCR, and the TCRdb table lists in-frame clones only, not all of them. The sample lists about 2,500,000 clones, about 92% occurring once. Sequencing was carried out using naive CD4+ T cells sorted from blood. Subset of the sample: CD45RA+ positively selected. The TCR comes from a man between 18 and 29 years old in good health. The rearrangement joins TRBV2 to TRBJ1-5; weak D call: TRBD1 (5 bases). In DNA form, the CDR3 reads TGTGCCAGCAGTGATGGGGGTCAGCCCCAGCATTTT. Protein sequence: CASSDGGQPQHF.